The sample holds many counts of the clone carrying this T cell receptor (beta chain). What it binds is unknown. The data were taken from a study of spatial heterogeneity in lung cancer. Overall study: Detected beta-chain sequences consistently exceeded alpha-chain sequences. General study results and limits: At resection, ubiquitous expanded tumor TCRs appeared in blood more than at follow-up.

The V and J ends lost 2 bases and 5 bases respectively, with 12 bases between them. From germline, CDR1 is SNHLY and CDR2 FYNNEI. The CDR3 totals 14 residues. Each TCR cDNA molecule carried a unique molecular identifier. TCRdb reprocessed the 5' RACE reads via MiXCR and lists one record per CDR3 protein. The table shows 55,000 to 75,000 distinct CDR3 sequences, with 8.4% occurring only once. Sample time point: sample taken at primary tumor resection. Researchers sequenced whole RNA taken from tumor, nontumor lung or frozen PBMC without sorting. The cohort: roughly 72 early-stage, untreated non-small cell lung cancer patients.

The V gene is TRBV2, the J gene TRBJ2-5; D gene unclear. The clonotype comes from a female donor with early-stage non-small cell lung cancer. The source material was PBMCs, sampled at surgery. Here the CDR3 reads CASSEMWSAETQYF. The CDR3 DNA reads as TGTGCCAGCAGTGAAATGTGGTCTGCCGAGACCCAGTACTTC.